This T cell receptor (beta chain) was recovered during a study of human T cells and chemical hapten exposure. Turning to the study itself: On around 2 cm by around 2 cm of upper inner arm skin, sensitization was performed with 2% DPC. Variability of per-sample TCR yields stemmed mainly from small differences in pooled library volume. Across the whole study, which lasted roughly 24 weeks, patients were given diphenylcyclopropenone on the scalp once a week.

TCRdb called the RACE reads again in MiXCR, with one record for every CDR3 protein. The sample includes about 120,000 distinct CDR3 sequences, about an eighth of them seen just once. The time point here: patch test 1, 2 weeks after DPC sensitization. Described treatment: therapeutic diphenylcyclopropenone sensitization with weekly scalp DPC. Blood collection took place prior to placing each patch test. This clonotype was counted ten times or more. The ends lost 3 bases at V and 1 base at J; junction bases unmatched: 7. This CDR3 region has 16 residues. From germline, CDR1 is SGDLS and CDR2 YYNGEE. The TCR was taken from a man in his late teens or twenties with alopecia areata. Some clones in this sample may be carry-over from other donors' samples. Material: whole blood, obtained in connection with sensitization to the hapten diphenylcyclopropenone (DPC). This rearrangement joins TRBV9 to TRBJ1-2; 9 bases map to TRBD1. The CDR3: CASSETGGADNYGYTF. CDR3 nucleotide sequence: TGTGCCAGCAGCGAAACAGGGGGCGCAGATAACTATGGCTACACCTTC.